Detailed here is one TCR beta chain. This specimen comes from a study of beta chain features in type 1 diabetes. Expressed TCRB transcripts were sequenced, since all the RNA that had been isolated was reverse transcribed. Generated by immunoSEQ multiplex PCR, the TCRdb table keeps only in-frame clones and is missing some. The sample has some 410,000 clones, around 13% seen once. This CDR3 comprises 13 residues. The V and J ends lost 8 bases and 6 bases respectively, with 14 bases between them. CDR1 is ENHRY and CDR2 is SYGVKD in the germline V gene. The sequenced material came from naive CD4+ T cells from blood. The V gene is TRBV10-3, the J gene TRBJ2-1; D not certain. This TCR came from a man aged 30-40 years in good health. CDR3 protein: CAISSAVANEQFF. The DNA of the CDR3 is TGTGCCATCTCTTCGGCAGTAGCCAATGAGCAGTTCTTC.